This TCR beta chain is drawn from a study of blood T cell repertoires in COVID-19. Study details: The origin of the acute and convalescent COVID-19 samples was the United States, Italy and Spain. Nucleic acid was either cDNA or gDNA, and it came from T cells, B-cell-depleted T cells, or PBMCs.

Between the trimmed V and J ends, which lost 0 bases and 7 bases, there was a span of 10 bases. Per germline, CDR1 MNHNS and CDR2 SASEGT. This CDR3 region has 13 residues. Original analysis: Quantification of nucleated cells was approximated via reference gene primer amplification. TCRdb's copy holds only in-frame clones and misses some; the assay was immunoSEQ multiplex PCR. The V and J calls and clone size come from that table; D and trimming were worked out from the DNA. The sample includes about 68,000 clones, over 70% of them seen just once. This clone was picked up a small number of times. The sequencing sample was made of peripheral blood. J is TRBJ2-7 and V is TRBV6-1, with D maybe TRBD1 (6 bases). The sequence came from a human donor in a cohort sampled during active COVID-19. CDR3 protein: CASSEAEGVEQYF. The CDR3 bases are TGTGCCAGCAGTGAAGCTGAGGGGGTTGAGCAGTACTTC.